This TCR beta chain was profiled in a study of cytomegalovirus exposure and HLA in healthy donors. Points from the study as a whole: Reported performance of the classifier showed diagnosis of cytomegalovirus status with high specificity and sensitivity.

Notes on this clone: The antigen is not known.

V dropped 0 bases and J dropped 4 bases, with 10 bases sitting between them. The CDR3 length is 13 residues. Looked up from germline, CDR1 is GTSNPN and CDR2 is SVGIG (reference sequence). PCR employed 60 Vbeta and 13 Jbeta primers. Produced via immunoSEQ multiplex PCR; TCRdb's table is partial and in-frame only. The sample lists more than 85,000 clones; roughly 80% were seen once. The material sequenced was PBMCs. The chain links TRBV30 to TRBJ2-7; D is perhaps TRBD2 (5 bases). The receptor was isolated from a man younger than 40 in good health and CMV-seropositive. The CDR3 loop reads CAWSVEVRYEQYF. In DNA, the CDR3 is TGTGCCTGGAGTGTGGAGGTCCGATACGAGCAGTACTTC. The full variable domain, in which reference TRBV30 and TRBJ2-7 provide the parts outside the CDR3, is SQTIHQWPATLVQPVGSPLSLECTVEGTSNPNLYWYRQAAGRGLQLLFYSVGIGQISSEVPQNLSASRPQDRQFILSSKKLLLSDSGFYLCAWSVEVRYEQYFGPGTRLTVT.